The rows below give T cell receptor beta chains drawn from one sample of a study of T cell responses to AZD1222 COVID-19 vaccine. Profiling relied on immunoSEQ multiplex PCR, and the TCRdb table lists in-frame clones only, not all of them. The sample records around 120,000 clones, about nine tenths being singletons. The source was peripheral blood, collected on day 0 of MenACWY control vaccination. The receptors shown here come from an adult in good health. CDR3s include the opening cysteine and the closing phenylalanine or tryptophan. Each record gives: clone size, V gene, D gene, J gene, CDR3 protein, CDR3 DNA. The D gene is left open where the match is weak. Some rows mark clone size as missing; the rest say once, few, many or name a class of expanded clone.

NA	TRBV28	NA	TRBJ2-1	CASSVIAPSSYNEQFF	TGTGCCAGCAGCGTGATAGCGCCGAGCTCCTACAATGAGCAGTTCTTC
once	TRBV3-1/TRBV3-2	NA	TRBJ2-1	CASNWMGYNEQFF	TGTGCCAGCAACTGGATGGGGTACAATGAGCAGTTCTTC
NA	TRBV28	NA	TRBJ2-1	CASSSYIRGTNNEQFF	TGTGCCAGCAGTTCATACATCAGGGGAACCAATAATGAGCAGTTCTTC
few	TRBV5-5	NA	TRBJ1-1	CASSLDRGNTEAFF	TGTGCCAGCAGCTTGGATCGGGGAAACACTGAAGCTTTCTTT
NA	TRBV6-5	NA	TRBJ2-3	CASSSMADTQYF	TGTGCCAGCAGCTCGATGGCAGATACGCAGTATTTT
few	TRBV9	NA	TRBJ2-1	CASSPPAGQWFQFF	TGTGCCAGCAGCCCCCCCGCAGGGCAGTGGTTTCAGTTCTTC
NA	TRBV19	TRBD1	TRBJ1-3	CASSPRQGLPGNTIYF	TGTGCCAGTAGTCCGAGACAGGGGCTGCCTGGAAACACCATATATTTT
NA	TRBV4-2	TRBD2	TRBJ2-1	CASSQESSGRNNEQFF	TGTGCCAGCAGCCAAGAAAGCAGCGGGAGGAACAATGAGCAGTTCTTC
NA	TRBV5-1	NA	TRBJ1-4	CASSLARGNEKLFF	TGCGCCAGCAGCTTAGCAAGGGGCAATGAAAAACTGTTTTTT
few	TRBV10-3	NA	TRBJ1-2	CAIGGGANYGYTF	TGTGCCATCGGCGGGGGCGCTAACTATGGCTACACCTTC
NA	TRBV28	TRBD2	TRBJ2-1	CASSPRGGLEIYEQFF	TGTGCCAGCAGTCCGAGGGGGGGACTAGAGATATATGAGCAGTTCTTC
few	TRBV7-7	TRBD2	TRBJ2-2	CASSYRTSGNPAGGELFF	TGTGCCAGCAGCTACCGGACTAGCGGGAACCCCGCGGGCGGGGAGCTGTTTTTT
NA	TRBV5-1	TRBD2	TRBJ2-3	CASSFPSRALAGGTTDTQYF	TGCGCCAGCAGCTTTCCGTCCCGGGCCTTAGCGGGAGGTACGACAGATACGCAGTATTTT
NA	TRBV21-1	NA	TRBJ2-1	CASSVPREGLAGLKWDNEQFF	TGTGCCAGCAGCGTCCCCAGGGAGGGACTAGCGGGACTTAAGTGGGACAATGAGCAGTTCTTC
once	TRBV14	TRBD2	TRBJ2-1	CASLAWASGRSSYNEQFF	TGTGCCAGCCTAGCCTGGGCTAGCGGAAGGAGCTCCTACAATGAGCAGTTCTTC
NA	TRBV27	TRBD2	TRBJ2-3	CASSPRTSIDTQYF	TGTGCCAGCAGTCCAAGGACTAGTATAGATACGCAGTATTTT
NA	TRBV10-2	NA	TRBJ1-5	CASSEQRGSNQPQHF	TGCGCCAGCAGTGAACAGAGAGGGAGCAATCAGCCCCAGCATTTT
NA	TRBV6-4	NA	TRBJ1-4	CASSAPRYDQANEKLFF	TGTGCCAGCAGTGCCCCTCGTTACGACCAGGCTAATGAAAAACTGTTTTTT
NA	TRBV5-1	NA	TRBJ2-3	CASSFYKKTVRSDTQYF	TGCGCCAGCAGCTTCTACAAAAAGACAGTTCGATCAGATACGCAGTATTTT
NA	TRBV25-1	NA	TRBJ2-2	CASSSKTTNTGELFF	TGTGCCAGCAGTTCTAAGACAACGAACACCGGGGAGCTGTTTTTT
NA	TRBV5-1	TRBD2	TRBJ2-1	CASSLTSGDYNEQFF	TGCGCCAGCAGCTTGACTAGCGGGGACTACAATGAGCAGTTCTTC
NA	TRBV5-6	TRBD1	TRBJ2-7	CASTRTGTYEQYF	TGTGCCAGCACGCGGACAGGAACCTACGAGCAGTACTTC
NA	TRBV4-1	NA	TRBJ2-5	CASSRTPLEAQYF	TGCGCCAGCAGCCGGACCCCCCTAGAGGCCCAGTACTTC
NA	TRBV6-5	NA	TRBJ2-7	CASSRQVNYEQYF	TGTGCCAGCAGTAGGCAGGTAAACTACGAGCAGTACTTC
NA	TRBV27	TRBD1	TRBJ2-7	CASSSGQGISYEQYF	TGTGCCAGCAGTTCGGGACAGGGGATCTCCTACGAGCAGTACTTC
NA	TRBV24-1	TRBD2	TRBJ2-1	CATSPSGIRNEQFF	TGTGCCACCAGTCCTAGCGGGATTAGGAATGAGCAGTTCTTC
once	TRBV4-2	TRBD1	TRBJ1-6	CASSRWAETGYNSPLHF	TGTGCCAGCAGCCGCTGGGCCGAGACAGGGTATAATTCACCCCTCCACTTT
NA	TRBV6-5	NA	TRBJ1-4	CASGLEHLRREKLFF	TGTGCCAGCGGTTTAGAGCACCTCCGGCGGGAAAAACTGTTTTTT
NA	TRBV2	NA	TRBJ1-1	CASSAEINTEAFF	TGTGCCAGCAGTGCCGAAATAAACACTGAAGCTTTCTTT
NA	TRBV14	NA	TRBJ1-2	CASSHSNGYGYTF	TGTGCCAGCAGCCACAGCAACGGCTATGGCTACACCTTC
NA	TRBV5-1	NA	TRBJ1-1	CASSVGSPMNTEAFF	TGCGCCAGCAGCGTCGGGTCACCTATGAACACTGAAGCTTTCTTT
NA	TRBV27	NA	TRBJ2-7	CASSLDQTGPYEQYF	TGTGCCAGCAGTTTGGACCAGACAGGACCCTACGAGCAGTACTTC
NA	TRBV30	NA	TRBJ1-2	CAWNQGHYGYTF	TGTGCCTGGAACCAGGGTCATTATGGCTACACCTTC
NA	TRBV5-1	TRBD2	TRBJ2-1	CASSRAGGFEQFF	TGCGCCAGCAGCCGAGCGGGAGGCTTTGAGCAGTTCTTC
NA	TRBV25-1	NA	TRBJ1-2	CASSGRSTYGYTF	TGTGCCAGCAGTGGAAGGTCCACATATGGCTACACCTTC
NA	TRBV7-9	NA	TRBJ1-3	CASREGSGNTIYF	TGTGCCAGCAGGGAGGGATCTGGAAACACCATATATTTT
NA	TRBV5-1	NA	TRBJ1-1	CASRIGDLNTEAFF	TGCGCCAGCAGGATAGGGGACTTGAACACTGAAGCTTTCTTT
NA	TRBV29-1	NA	TRBJ1-1	CSVASWVTEAFF	TGCAGCGTTGCAAGCTGGGTCACTGAAGCTTTCTTT
NA	TRBV19	NA	TRBJ2-7	CASADRGWSYEQYF	TGTGCCAGTGCCGACAGAGGGTGGTCCTACGAGCAGTACTTC
NA	TRBV7-9	NA	TRBJ1-2	CASSLSVAYSYGYTF	TGTGCCAGCAGCTTATCCGTGGCCTATAGCTATGGCTACACCTTC
NA	TRBV7-9	TRBD2	TRBJ2-5	CASSQGLADQETQYF	TGTGCCAGCAGCCAAGGACTAGCGGACCAAGAGACCCAGTACTTC
NA	TRBV6-5	NA	TRBJ1-5	CASSRNSLGNQPQHF	TGTGCCAGCAGTAGGAACAGCCTTGGCAATCAGCCCCAGCATTTT
NA	TRBV27	NA	TRBJ1-2	CASSLSRDYGYTF	TGTGCCAGCAGTTTATCCAGGGACTATGGCTACACCTTC
few	TRBV30	TRBD1	TRBJ1-3	CAWSASGGGYTIYF	TGTGCCTGGAGTGCCTCAGGGGGAGGTTACACCATATATTTT
NA	TRBV7-8	NA	TRBJ1-6	CASRQDSYNSPLHF	TGTGCCAGCAGGCAGGACTCCTATAATTCACCCCTCCACTTT